This T cell receptor beta chain originates from a study of blood T cell repertoires in COVID-19. About the research overall: Spain, Italy and the United States supplied samples that represented acute and convalescent COVID-19. PBMCs, B-cell-depleted T cells, or T cells were the source of the cDNA or gDNA that made up the material.

Under the authors' procedure: How many nucleated cells were present was estimated from reference gene primer amplification. Measured with immunoSEQ multiplex PCR; TCRdb has only the in-frame clones, and not every one. V, J and clone size are taken as reported in that table, and D and trimming were inferred from the DNA itself. The data hold 300,000 or so clones, with roughly 84% observed a single time. The CDR3 length is 13 residues. The junction had 11 bases not matched to a gene; V was cut back by 10 bases and J by 6 bases. CDR1 and CDR2 (germline): MDHEN, SYDVKM. Sequenced material: peripheral blood. The sequence derives from a man in his fifties or sixties with active or convalescent COVID-19. The chain has TRBV28 and TRBJ1-2, with TRBD1 matching over 7 bases. DNA for the CDR3: TGTGCCACGAAAGAGACAGGGACAGATGGCTACACCTTC. Its protein product is CATKETGTDGYTF.